This paragraph reports one T cell receptor (beta chain). This entry belongs to a study of blood T cell repertoires in COVID-19. For the study at large: Acute-phase and convalescent COVID-19 samples originated in the United States, Italy and Spain. T cells, B-cell-depleted T cells, or PBMCs provided the cDNA or gDNA that served as material.

The CDR3 contains 14 residues. In germline, CDR1 is MDHEN, CDR2 SYDVKM. Trimming took off 3 bases at V and 9 bases at J, with 15 bases between the two ends. Per the original data handling: Reference gene primers were amplified, and this amplification served to estimate nucleated cell counts. Using immunoSEQ multiplex PCR, the repertoire was profiled, and TCRdb retains in-frame clones only, with some absent. The V and J calls and clone size are taken from that table; D and trimming were inferred from the DNA. The sample has roughly 60,000 clones, roughly 86% seen once; the top ten hold roughly 1%. This receptor was obtained from a man aged 65-85 years with acute or convalescent COVID-19. The sequenced material came from peripheral blood. The chain joins TRBV28 to TRBJ2-1, with a tentative D call TRBD2 (6 bases). CDR3 coding DNA: TGTGCCAGCAGTTTGCTAGCGCAACAGGTTGAGCAGTTCTTC. Its translation: CASSLLAQQVEQFF. The variable domain in full, with the rest retrieved from reference TRBV28 and TRBJ2-1, is DVKVTQSSRYLVKRTGEKVFLECVQDMDHENMFWYRQDPGLGLRLIYFSYDVKMKEKGDIPEGYSVSREKKERFSLILESASTNQTSMYLCASSLLAQQVEQFFGPGTRLTVL.